This entry describes one T cell receptor beta chain. Trimming left V 4 bases short and J 0 bases short, with 4 bases between. Germline CDR1 is SGHNT and CDR2 is YYREEE (reference sequence). CDR3 length: 12 residues. The method was immunoSEQ multiplex PCR; TCRdb's version includes in-frame clones alone and lacks a portion of them. This sample contains about 190,000 clones. These data come from a study of control samples from healthy donors and cancer patients. Sequencing input: blood. This chain links TRBV5-4 with TRBJ1-1, with D unresolved. The clonotype comes from a woman aged 30 to 39 in good health. The DNA of the CDR3 is TGTGCCAGCAGCCCTATGAACACTGAAGCTTTCTTT. Translated: CASSPMNTEAFF.